One and the same sample provided the 21 T cell receptor beta chains below, sequenced in a study of beta chain features in type 1 diabetes. cDNA synthesis used the whole RNA isolate, giving expressed TCRB sequences. Only in-frame clones appear in the TCRdb table, and some are missing; sequencing was by immunoSEQ multiplex PCR. The data contain fewer than 550,000 clones, about an eighth of them singletons. Source material: naive CD4+ T cells from blood. These receptors all come from a woman between 18 and 29 years old in good health.

CDR3 DNA: TGCGCCAGCAGCCAAGGCCGACAGTTATTAAACAATGAGCAGTTCTTC. It encodes CASSQGRQLLNNEQFF. J is TRBJ2-1 and V is TRBV4-3; D may be TRBD1 (5 bases). The CDR3 length is 16 residues. The ends were cut back, 1 base at V and 5 bases at J, with 15 bases in the middle. In germline, CDR1 is LGHNA, CDR2 YSLEER.

This clone was counted between two and nine times. The genes are TRBV15 and TRBJ2-1, with a tentative D call TRBD2 (6 bases). Germline lookup yields CDR1 LNHNV and CDR2 YYDKDF (reference sequence). This CDR3 comprises 15 residues. Trimming cost V 0 bases and J 3 bases, with 9 bases left between them. In nucleotides, the CDR3 is TGTGCCACCAGCAGAGACCAGGGAGGCTACAATGAGCAGTTCTTC. Amino acids: CATSRDQGGYNEQFF. The full variable domain, completed using reference TRBV15 and TRBJ2-1, is DAMVIQNPRYQVTQFGKPVTLSCSQTLNHNVMYWYQQKSSQAPKLLFHYYDKDFNNEADTPDNFQSRRPNTSFCFLDIRSPGLGDTAMYLCATSRDQGGYNEQFFGPGTRLTVL.

This clone appeared a few times. The chain recombines TRBV18 with TRBJ2-1, with unresolved D. CDR1 KGHSH and CDR2 LQKENI come from the germline V gene. There are 15 residues in the CDR3. V lost 11 bases to trimming and J lost 4 bases, with 21 bases between them. CDR3 amino acids: CAASTLPLVYNEQFF. The DNA of the CDR3 is TGTGCCGCCTCGACGCTCCCTTTAGTTTACAATGAGCAGTTCTTC.

This clone was observed a few times. The rearrangement uses TRBV29-1 and TRBJ2-4; tentative D call: TRBD2 (7 bases). V was shortened by 7 bases and J by 7 bases, with 23 bases between the two germline ends. The CDR3 extends over 15 amino acids. CDR1 is SQVTM, CDR2 ANQGSEA, per germline. The CDR3 coding sequence is TGCAGCGCTCGAGGCACCGTGGGGGGGCCGAACATTCAGTACTTC. It is translated as CSARGTVGGPNIQYF.

This clone was counted between two and nine times. The CDR3 nucleotides read TGCGCCAGCAGCCAAGCTAAAGATGCCGCCCTCGGGACTGAAGCTTTCTTT. Translating it yields CASSQAKDAALGTEAFF. The chain has TRBV4-3 and TRBJ1-1; D unclear. Trimming left V 1 base short and J 5 bases short, with 20 bases between. Per the germline V gene, CDR1 is LGHNA and CDR2 is YSLEER. The CDR3 covers 17 residues.

This clone has a handful of counts. The chain links TRBV7-8 to TRBJ1-5; no clear D. The CDR3 consists of 16 residues. The germline CDR1 and CDR2 sequences are SGHVS and FQNEAQ. With 5 bases removed from V and 5 bases from J, the gap between germline ends came to 19 bases. CDR3 nucleotide sequence: TGTGCCAGCAGCGCACGGACTCCTCTGGGGTATCAGCCCCAGCATTTT. Amino acid sequence: CASSARTPLGYQPQHF.

The sample holds a few counts of this clone. The chain links TRBV5-6 to TRBJ2-1; weak D call: TRBD1 (5 bases). The germline gives CDR1 SGHDT, CDR2 YYEEEE. V was clipped by 3 bases and J by 7 bases, with 11 bases between them. The CDR3 extends over 13 amino acids. The CDR3 DNA sequence: TGTGCCAGCAGCTCAGGGATTTGGAATGAGCAGTTCTTC. It encodes CASSSGIWNEQFF. Full variable domain (rest looked up from reference TRBV5-6 and TRBJ2-1): DAGVTQSPTHLIKTRGQQVTLRCSPKSGHDTVSWYQQALGQGPQFIFQYYEEEERQRGNFPDRFSGHQFPNYSSELNVNALLLGDSALYLCASSSGIWNEQFFGPGTRLTVL.

In its sample, this clone was seen a few times. The chain uses TRBV30 and TRBJ2-5; TRBD2 aligns across 10 bases. The CDR3 extends over 17 amino acids. Germline V CDR1 and CDR2: GTSNPN, SVGIG (reference sequence). The trim removed 0 bases at V and 0 bases at J, leaving 7 bases unmatched. The CDR3 DNA is TGTGCCTGGAGTGTACGGAGGACTAGCGGATACCAAGAGACCCAGTACTTC. Translating it yields CAWSVRRTSGYQETQYF. Filled out from reference TRBV30 and TRBJ2-5, the complete variable domain reads SQTIHQWPATLVQPVGSPLSLECTVEGTSNPNLYWYRQAAGRGLQLLFYSVGIGQISSEVPQNLSASRPQDRQFILSSKKLLLSDSGFYLCAWSVRRTSGYQETQYFGPGTRLLVL.

The sample holds a few counts of this clone. The V and J genes are TRBV6-5 and TRBJ2-7, with D perhaps matching TRBD1 (5 bases). Germline CDR1 reads MNHEY; CDR2 reads SVGAGI. Trimming took off 2 bases at V and 4 bases at J, with 12 bases between the two ends. The CDR3 length is 14 residues. CDR3 in amino acids: CASSYGLKGYEQYF. As DNA, the CDR3 is TGTGCCAGCAGTTACGGATTGAAGGGGTACGAGCAGTACTTC.

V is TRBV9 and J is TRBJ2-7; D uncertain. V shed 0 bases and J shed 2 bases, with 12 bases lying between them. The germline CDR1 and CDR2 sequences are SGDLS and YYNGEE. The CDR3 length is 15 residues. This chain's CDR3 is CASSVGTGRTYEQYF. The CDR3 bases are TGTGCCAGCAGCGTAGGAACCGGCCGTACCTACGAGCAGTACTTC.

This clone was counted at least ten times. The CDR3 DNA follows: TGTGCCAGCAGCTTAGCGACGAGGACCGCTTACAATGAGCAGTTCTTC. The encoded protein is CASSLATRTAYNEQFF. The chain couples TRBV7-2 to TRBJ2-1; no firm D call. Germline V gene lookup returns CDR1 SGHTA and CDR2 FQGNSA. There are 16 residues in the CDR3. V was cut by 0 bases and J by 4 bases, with 13 bases left in between. Together with reference TRBV7-2 and TRBJ2-1, the CDR3 gives the full variable domain: GAGVSQSPSNKVTEKGKDVELRCDPISGHTALYWYRQSLGQGLEFLIYFQGNSAPDKSGLPSDRFSAERTGGSVSTLTIQRTQQEDSAVYLCASSLATRTAYNEQFFGPGTRLTVL.

This clone was seen at least ten times. The chain recombines TRBV30 with TRBJ2-5, with D possibly TRBD2 on 5 matching bases. The germline CDR1 and CDR2 sequences are GTSNPN and SVGIG (reference sequence). V was shortened by 2 bases and J by 5 bases, with 15 bases between the two germline ends. The CDR3 has 14 amino acids. The CDR3 here is CAWSRQLTGETQYF. The CDR3 coding sequence is TGTGCCTGGAGTCGACAACTCACGGGGGAGACCCAGTACTTC.

V is TRBV11-3 and J is TRBJ2-1; 7 positions match TRBD1. This CDR3 region has 17 residues. Germline V lookup: CDR1 SGHNT, CDR2 YENEEA. Germline trimming cut 3 bases from V and 1 base from J; bases unmatched to any gene: 9. In nucleotides, the CDR3 is TGTGCCAGCAGCTTGGGGCTGACAGGGCTTTCCTACAATGAGCAGTTCTTC. It yields the protein CASSLGLTGLSYNEQFF.

This clone was found a few times. J is TRBJ2-6 and V is TRBV7-8; D gene unclear. V lost 2 bases and J 5 bases, leaving 19 bases between the germline ends. CDR1 is SGHVS, CDR2 FQNEAQ, per germline. The length of the CDR3 is 18 residues. The CDR3: CASSLKSGPSLWANVLTF. CDR3 nucleotides: TGTGCCAGCAGCTTAAAGTCGGGCCCTTCGCTCTGGGCCAACGTCCTGACTTTC.

This clone was found a few times. In DNA, the CDR3 is TGTGCCAGCAGCTTGGGCCGGGGGGTTACGAATTCACCCCTCCACTTT. It yields the protein CASSLGRGVTNSPLHF. The chain couples TRBV5-4 to TRBJ1-6; D might be TRBD1 (5 bases). Trimming cost V 0 bases and J 7 bases, with 14 bases left between them. The CDR3 spans 16 residues. Germline V lookup: CDR1 SGHNT, CDR2 YYREEE (reference sequence). Combining the CDR3 with reference TRBV5-4 and TRBJ1-6 gives the whole variable domain ETGVTQSPTHLIKTRGQQVTLRCSSQSGHNTVSWYQQALGQGPQFIFQYYREEENGRGNFPPRFSGLQFPNYSSELNVNALELDDSALYLCASSLGRGVTNSPLHFGNGTRLTVT.

The sample holds a few counts of this clone. The rearrangement uses TRBV7-9 and TRBJ2-3; D call uncertain. This CDR3 region has 16 residues. V was trimmed by 3 bases and J by 2 bases, leaving 15 bases between them. Germline V lookup: CDR1 SEHNR, CDR2 FQNEAQ (reference sequence). In DNA, the CDR3 is TGTGCCAGCAGCTTGGGTCGGACGATACCCACAGATACGCAGTATTTT. It specifies CASSLGRTIPTDTQYF.

The CDR3 reads CASSLVRGRLKTQYF. The DNA for the CDR3 is TGTGCCAGCAGCTTAGTCAGGGGGCGCCTTAAGACCCAGTACTTC. The chain uses TRBV11-2 and TRBJ2-5, with TRBD1 identical over 8 bases. Germline CDR1 and CDR2: SGHAT and FQNNGV. Trimming at V came to 1 base and at J to 6 bases, leaving 7 bases not matched to a gene. The CDR3 is made up of 15 amino acids.

This chain joins TRBV6-1 and TRBJ2-1; possible D gene TRBD2, 5 bases. The CDR3 length is 14 residues. Germline V CDR1 and CDR2: MNHNS, SASEGT. The V and J ends lost 5 bases and 6 bases respectively, with 14 bases between them. The CDR3 spells CASSQFRGGNEQFF. The CDR3 DNA is TGTGCCAGCAGTCAATTCCGAGGAGGCAATGAGCAGTTCTTC.

The rearrangement joins TRBV10-3 to TRBJ1-2; the D is unclear. Germline values: CDR1 ENHRY, CDR2 SYGVKD. This CDR3 has 9 amino acids. The V end lost 7 bases, the J end lost 14 bases, and 11 bases lay between the germline ends. The CDR3 here is CAIIRRRTF. The CDR3 nucleotides read TGTGCCATCATCAGGAGAAGGACCTTC.

CDR3 bases: TGTGCCAGCAGCCAAGGAGAAGGAGAGTTGGATACGCAGTATTTT. Translated, it gives CASSQGEGELDTQYF. V gene TRBV4-2 combines with J gene TRBJ2-3; D unclear. Trimming removed 1 base at V and 6 bases at J, with 14 bases between. The V gene's germline CDR1 is LGHNA and CDR2 YNFKEQ. The CDR3 totals 15 residues.

This clone was seen a few times. V is TRBV5-1 and J is TRBJ2-1; 8 positions agree with TRBD2. CDR3 size: 15 residues. CDR1 is SGHRS, CDR2 YFSETQ, per germline. V gave up 3 bases and J gave up 1 base; unmatched junction bases: 3. CDR3 loop: CASSYGLASYNEQFF. CDR3 bases: TGCGCCAGCAGCTACGGACTAGCTTCCTACAATGAGCAGTTCTTC.